The sequence of this T cell receptor beta chain was determined in a study of T-cell reconstitution after alpha-beta-depleted transplantation in children. Germline-derived CDR1 and CDR2 are LGHDT and YNNKEL (reference sequence). This CDR3 comprises 14 residues. The ends were cut back, 4 bases at V and 4 bases at J, with 10 bases in the middle. This clonotype was recorded at least ten times. A library of TCRbeta sequences, prepared with unique molecular identifiers, was generated. MiXCR, run by TCRdb on the PCR reads, gives a single entry per CDR3 protein. There are 380,000 or so distinct CDR3 sequences in the sample; 13% occur only once, and roughly 4.5% lies in the top ten.

Sequences were derived from PBMCs, sampled from the stem cell graft. The clonotype comes from a human donor who donated a stem cell graft to a child with Fanconi anemia. The chain employs TRBV3-1 and TRBJ2-2; no definite D call. This CDR3 is CASSPQPATGELFF. Written as DNA, the CDR3 is TGTGCCAGCAGCCCCCAACCAGCCACCGGGGAGCTGTTTTTT.